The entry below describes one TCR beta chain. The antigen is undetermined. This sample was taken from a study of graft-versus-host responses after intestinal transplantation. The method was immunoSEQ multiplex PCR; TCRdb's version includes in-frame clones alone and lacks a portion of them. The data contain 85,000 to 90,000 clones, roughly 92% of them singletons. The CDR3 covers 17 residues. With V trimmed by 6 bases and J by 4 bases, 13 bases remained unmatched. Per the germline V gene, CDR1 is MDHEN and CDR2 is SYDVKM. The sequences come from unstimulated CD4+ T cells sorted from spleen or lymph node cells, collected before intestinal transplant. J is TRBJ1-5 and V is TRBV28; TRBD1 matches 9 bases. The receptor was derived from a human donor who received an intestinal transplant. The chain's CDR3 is CASRGGQGDSGNQPQHF. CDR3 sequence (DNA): TGTGCCAGCAGGGGGGGACAGGGAGATTCGGGAAATCAGCCCCAGCATTTT.